These 10 T cell receptor beta chains originate from one sample sequenced in a study of shared clonotypes between healthy human individuals. Data came from immunoSEQ multiplex PCR; TCRdb stores just in-frame clones and leaves some out. Of roughly 2 million clones listed, roughly 95% are singletons. Sequenced sample: naive CD4+ T cells sorted from blood. Subset described: CD45RA+ positively selected. Receptor source: a man between 18 and 35 years old in good health.

This rearrangement joins TRBV27 to TRBJ2-7; TRBD1 matches at 7 bases. J was trimmed by 3 bases and V by 8 bases; bases with no gene match: 10. The CDR3 spans 14 residues. CDR1 is MNHEY, CDR2 SMNVEV, per germline (reference sequence). CDR3 protein: CASYKDRPLYEQYF. The DNA of the CDR3 is TGTGCCAGCTACAAGGACAGGCCACTCTACGAGCAGTACTTC.

As regards this clone: Other nucleotide sequences from this sample produce the same CDR3. This rearrangement joins TRBV7-2 to TRBJ2-3; TRBD2 matches at 10 bases. The germline V gene encodes CDR1 SGHTA and CDR2 FQGNSA. Unmatched junction bases numbered 2, after V lost 1 base and J lost 1 base. The CDR3 is 16 amino acids. For the CDR3, the DNA is TGTGCCAGCAGCTTAGTGGGGACTAGCGGCACAGATACGCAGTATTTT. Residues: CASSLVGTSGTDTQYF.

This sequence joins TRBV10-1 and TRBJ2-1; 7 nucleotides line up with TRBD2. The V gene's germline CDR1 is WNHNN and CDR2 SYGVQD (reference sequence). The CDR3 length is 15 residues. Losses at the gene ends were 0 bases for V and 7 bases for J; bases not matched to a gene: 6. CDR3 nucleotides: TGCGCCAGCAGTGAGTCGCGGGCGGGAGTAAATGAGCAGTTCTTC. It translates to CASSESRAGVNEQFF.

V usage is TRBV10-1 and J usage is TRBJ1-4, with D tentatively TRBD1 (5 bases). Germline CDR1 reads WNHNN; CDR2 reads SYGVQD (reference sequence). CDR3 size: 13 residues. V was pared by 3 bases and J by 8 bases, with 10 bases between. The CDR3 nucleotides are TGCGCCAGCAGTGACAGGGAAGAGGAAAAACTGTTTTTT. This sequence encodes CASSDREEEKLFF.

This sequence joins TRBV7-9 and TRBJ2-2; 10 bases agree with TRBD1. CDR3 size: 17 residues. V lost 5 bases to trimming and J lost 1 base; unmatched junction nucleotides: 7. CDR1 is SEHNR, CDR2 FQNEAQ, per germline (reference sequence). In DNA form, the CDR3 reads TGTGCCAGCAGCAAAGGGACAGGGGATATGAACACCGGGGAGCTGTTTTTT. This codes for CASSKGTGDMNTGELFF.

The chain employs TRBV14 and TRBJ2-2; 8 nucleotides match TRBD1. Losses at the gene ends were 2 bases for V and 3 bases for J; bases not matched to a gene: 11. Germline lookup yields CDR1 SGHDN and CDR2 FVKESK. This CDR3 region has 18 residues. The CDR3 is CASSQLVGTGVHTGELFF. The CDR3 DNA is TGTGCCAGCAGCCAACTTGTTGGGACAGGAGTCCACACCGGGGAGCTGTTTTTT.

In the case of this clone: A junction end diverges from the germline sequence, so it may reflect a read error. V and J are TRBV10-3 and TRBJ1-2; 10 bases map to TRBD1. Germline CDR1 is ENHRY and CDR2 is SYGVKD. This CDR3 is 11 amino acids long. CDR3: CAISDLGQGMF. In nucleotides, the CDR3 is TGTGCCATCAGTGACCTGGGACAGGGGATGTTC.

The J gene is TRBJ2-1, the V gene TRBV5-4; TRBD2 aligns across 13 bases. The length of the CDR3 is 15 residues. V was pared by 4 bases and J by 6 bases, with 4 bases of the junction left unmatched. CDR1 and CDR2 (germline): SGHNT, YYREEE (reference sequence). CDR3 protein: CASSPTSGGTNEQFF. In DNA, the CDR3 is TGTGCCAGCAGCCCGACTAGCGGGGGGACCAATGAGCAGTTCTTC.

J is TRBJ1-2 and V is TRBV2; perhaps TRBD1 as D (5 bases). V was cut by 2 bases and J by 5 bases, with 15 bases left in between. CDR3 length: 15 residues. Germline loops: CDR1 SNHLY, CDR2 FYNNEI. In DNA form, the CDR3 reads TGTGCCAGCAGTGAACGGGGCAGAAAAATATATGGCTACACCTTC. Translating gives CASSERGRKIYGYTF.

For the CDR3, the DNA is TGTGCCAGCAGCTTAGGGCTAGCGGGGGGACTCAATGAGCAGTTCTTC. Amino acids: CASSLGLAGGLNEQFF. The rearrangement joins TRBV7-2 to TRBJ2-1, with 11 bases lining up with TRBD2. The CDR3 is 16 residues long. V lost 1 base to trimming and J lost 6 bases; unmatched junction nucleotides: 5. Per the germline V gene, CDR1 is SGHTA and CDR2 is FQGNSA.